The 18 T cell receptor beta chains in this list originate from one sample, sequenced in a study of a mutant IDH1 vaccine in newly diagnosed glioma (dated by TCRdb to about 2021). Read against the paper, the sample's time point label means: week 5, during vaccination. A 20-mer mutant IDH1 peptide at 300 micrograms in Montanide made up each vaccine dose, which was injected subcutaneously together with topical imiquimod. What these receptors recognize is not known. The library was generated by the immunoSEQ multiplex PCR assay. TCRdb provides this immuneACCESS table in a form limited to in-frame rearrangements. Some clones are lacking; in checked studies, under half of them reflect an unresolved V gene, and why the rest are absent is not known. The sample table holds tens of thousands of clones, of which about 80% were seen once. The ten largest clones capture about a quarter of the sample. The sequenced sample was PBMCs, obtained from a glioma patient whose treatment included an IDH1 peptide vaccine. The receptors derive from a man aged 25 to 40 with glioma.

The rearrangement links TRBV6-5 to TRBJ2-7, with 7 bases aligning to TRBD1. This CDR3 is built from 12 residues. Trimming removed 6 bases from V and 3 bases from J; junction bases left unmatched: 2. Germline CDR1 MNHEY, CDR2 SVGAGI. In DNA form, the CDR3 reads TGTGCCAGCAGCCGACAGGGCTACGAGCAGTACTTC. Residues: CASSRQGYEQYF.

V usage is TRBV25-1 and J usage is TRBJ2-1; maybe TRBD1 (5 bases). Per germline, CDR1 MGHDK and CDR2 SYGVNS. V lost 4 bases to trimming and J lost 0 bases, with 10 bases between them. The CDR3 is 15 amino acids. CDR3 coding DNA: TGTGCCAGCAGTGGGTTGCAGGGCTCCTACAATGAGCAGTTCTTC. Amino acids: CASSGLQGSYNEQFF.

The V and J genes are TRBV28 and TRBJ1-1; D might be TRBD1 (5 bases). The germline V gene has CDR1 MDHEN and CDR2 SYDVKM. The germline V and J ends were trimmed by 7 bases and 2 bases, with 8 bases remaining between them. This CDR3 contains 12 residues. Written as DNA, the CDR3 is TGTGCCAGCACGGGACCAAACACTGAAGCTTTCTTT. Translating it yields CASTGPNTEAFF.

This sequence joins TRBV7-7 and TRBJ2-3, with D perhaps TRBD1 (6 bases). Germline CDR1 is SSHAT and CDR2 is FNYEAQ (reference sequence). V lost 2 bases, J lost 5 bases, and 11 bases lay in between. The CDR3 has 14 amino acids. The CDR3 is CASSLQGFGDTQYF. Here the CDR3 DNA reads TGTGCCAGCAGCTTACAGGGGTTTGGAGATACGCAGTATTTT.

This chain uses TRBV4-1 with TRBJ2-2; 8 bases map to TRBD2. Germline values: CDR1 MGHRA, CDR2 YSYEKL. The CDR3 has 18 residues. V shed 4 bases and J 3 bases; nucleotides not matched to a gene: 13. CDR3 nucleotide sequence: TGCGCCAGCAGCCTAAGAAATTGGGGACTAGGAGACACCGGGGAGCTGTTTTTT. It is translated as CASSLRNWGLGDTGELFF.

The chain uses TRBV27 and TRBJ2-7; 7 positions match TRBD1. Germline lookup yields CDR1 MNHEY and CDR2 SMNVEV (reference sequence). The CDR3 is made up of 15 amino acids. The J segment lost 3 bases and the V segment lost 2 bases, leaving 7 bases of the junction unmatched. Written as DNA, the CDR3 is TGTGCCAGCAGTTTACGGGGACAGAATTTCTACGAGCAGTACTTC. Translating it yields CASSLRGQNFYEQYF.

The rearrangement joins TRBV27 to TRBJ1-2; D not resolved. Trimming left V 6 bases short and J 4 bases short, with 12 bases between. CDR3 size: 13 residues. The germline V gene encodes CDR1 MNHEY and CDR2 SMNVEV (reference sequence). The CDR3 is CASSLLRGYGYTF. The CDR3 DNA is TGTGCCAGCAGCTTACTAAGAGGCTATGGCTACACCTTC.

The rearrangement uses TRBV27 and TRBJ2-5; no clear D. V shed 5 bases and J shed 7 bases, with 20 bases lying between them. The V gene's germline CDR1 is MNHEY and CDR2 SMNVEV (reference sequence). There are 15 residues in the CDR3. The CDR3 protein is CASSPLHQPFGTQYF. The CDR3 DNA reads TGTGCCAGCAGTCCCCTGCACCAACCGTTCGGGACCCAGTACTTC.

The gene calls are TRBV6-5 and TRBJ2-7; 10 bases align to TRBD1. Germline lookup yields CDR1 MNHEY and CDR2 SVGAGI. This CDR3 has 14 amino acids. J gave up 3 bases and V 9 bases, and 8 bases lay outside the gene matches. Here the CDR3 reads CASTPGTGVYEQYF. The CDR3 nucleotides are TGTGCCAGTACTCCCGGGACAGGGGTCTACGAGCAGTACTTC.

This chain joins TRBV15 and TRBJ2-3; D is perhaps TRBD2 (5 bases). The CDR3 length is 15 residues. V dropped 0 bases and J dropped 6 bases, with 13 bases sitting between them. Germline lookup yields CDR1 LNHNV and CDR2 YYDKDF (reference sequence). DNA for the CDR3: TGTGCCACCAGCAGAGATACGAGCGGTGGCGATACGCAGTATTTT. Translated, it gives CATSRDTSGGDTQYF.

The chain is built from TRBV5-1 and TRBJ2-5, with TRBD2 identical over 8 bases. Per germline, CDR1 SGHRS and CDR2 YFSETQ. V lost 4 bases, J lost 2 bases, and 4 bases stayed unmatched. The length of the CDR3 is 14 residues. CDR3 nucleotides: TGCGCCAGCAGCCGGGGGGGGAGTCAAGAGACCCAGTACTTC. Its protein product is CASSRGGSQETQYF. The variable domain in full, with the rest retrieved from reference TRBV5-1 and TRBJ2-5, is KAGVTQTPRYLIKTRGQQVTLSCSPISGHRSVSWYQQTPGQGLQFLFEYFSETQRNKGNFPGRFSGRQFSNSRSEMNVSTLELGDSALYLCASSRGGSQETQYFGPGTRLLVL.

The V call is TRBV5-1, the J call TRBJ2-3, with 7 bases identical to TRBD1. Looked up from germline, CDR1 is SGHRS and CDR2 is YFSETQ. The CDR3 loop spans 15 amino acids. V was pared by 4 bases and J by 6 bases, with 11 bases of the junction left unmatched. Here the CDR3 DNA reads TGCGCCAGCAGCACGGGACAGACTTCTTCGGATACGCAGTATTTT. Translated: CASSTGQTSSDTQYF.

This chain uses TRBV19 with TRBJ1-1; no clear D. CDR3 length: 12 amino acids. CDR1 is LNHDA and CDR2 is SQIVND in the germline V gene (reference sequence). Trimming pared 10 bases from V and 1 base from J, leaving 10 bases between. CDR3 in amino acids: CATSWRNTEAFF. The CDR3 DNA reads as TGTGCCACCTCATGGAGGAACACTGAAGCTTTCTTT.

The chain couples TRBV6-6 to TRBJ1-1, with unresolved D. The V and J ends lost 4 bases and 0 bases respectively, with 9 bases between them. The length of the CDR3 is 14 residues. In germline, CDR1 is MNHNY, CDR2 SVGAGI (reference sequence). This CDR3 is CASSWTVVNTEAFF. In DNA, the CDR3 is TGTGCCAGCAGTTGGACGGTCGTGAACACTGAAGCTTTCTTT.

The chain links TRBV6-6 to TRBJ1-2; TRBD1 might be the D (6 bases). This CDR3 is built from 16 residues. Trimming stripped 0 bases from V and 0 bases from J, with 11 bases between. Looked up from germline, CDR1 is MNHNY and CDR2 is SVGAGI (reference sequence). The CDR3, as DNA: TGTGCCAGCAGTTACTCGCCGGACAGAGCTAACTATGGCTACACCTTC. It codes for CASSYSPDRANYGYTF.

V usage is TRBV10-1 and J usage is TRBJ2-1; the D gene is possibly TRBD2 (5 bases). CDR1 WNHNN and CDR2 SYGVQD come from the germline V gene (reference sequence). The CDR3 sequence is 14 residues long. V shed 2 bases and J shed 4 bases, with 9 bases lying between them. Written as DNA, the CDR3 is TGCGCCAGCAGTGAGGGAGGCGGATACAATGAGCAGTTCTTC. It yields the protein CASSEGGGYNEQFF.

The chain recombines TRBV28 with TRBJ1-4; D unclear. The CDR3 loop spans 17 amino acids. CDR1 and CDR2 from the germline V gene are MDHEN and SYDVKM. Between the trimmed V and J ends, which lost 5 bases and 7 bases, there was a span of 23 bases. CDR3 sequence reads: CASSTFLTPKAIEKLFF. Here the CDR3 DNA reads TGTGCCAGCAGTACCTTCCTGACCCCAAAGGCCATTGAAAAACTGTTTTTT. Looking up the rest from reference TRBV28 and TRBJ1-4 gives the full variable domain: DVKVTQSSRYLVKRTGEKVFLECVQDMDHENMFWYRQDPGLGLRLIYFSYDVKMKEKGDIPEGYSVSREKKERFSLILESASTNQTSMYLCASSTFLTPKAIEKLFFGSGTQLSVL.

The V gene is TRBV9, the J gene TRBJ2-5, with D possibly matching TRBD1 (6 bases). Germline values: CDR1 SGDLS, CDR2 YYNGEE. Deletions cut 4 bases from V and 2 bases from J, with 15 bases between. The CDR3 consists of 15 residues. CDR3 in amino acids: CASSPRTEGQETQYF. CDR3 nucleotide sequence: TGTGCCAGCAGCCCGAGGACAGAAGGGCAAGAGACCCAGTACTTC.